The present T cell receptor (beta chain) was sequenced within a study of blood T cells in healthy people across ages. Study summary: The template switching approach captured approximately one barcoded beta molecule for every two T cells. Notes on the study in general: Across the age range, TCR beta diversity per million T cells fell in a roughly linear way. Compared with aged donors, long-lived donors showed fewer expanded clones, suggesting selection.

This clonotype was seen more than once but under ten times. Its target is unknown. Through a sample-barcoded 5' primer and a J-beta primer mix, a second PCR was run for roughly 6 to 11 cycles. TCRdb itself ran the 5' RACE reads through MiXCR, one entry per CDR3 protein. Here the sample spans around 1,500,000 distinct CDR3 sequences, roughly 40% being singletons. Healthy individuals of Caucasian origin from Russia, aged roughly 6 to 90, served as donors. CDR1 is SQVTM and CDR2 is ANQGSEA in the germline V gene. V lost 3 bases to trimming and J lost 1 base, with 10 bases between them. The CDR3 consists of 13 residues.

Sequenced: blood. The gene calls are TRBV29-1 and TRBJ2-7; D unclear. This clonotype originated in a woman younger than 30 in good health. The DNA for the CDR3 is TGCAGCGTTGAGTGGGCAGGTTCCTACGAGCAGTACTTC. Translated: CSVEWAGSYEQYF.